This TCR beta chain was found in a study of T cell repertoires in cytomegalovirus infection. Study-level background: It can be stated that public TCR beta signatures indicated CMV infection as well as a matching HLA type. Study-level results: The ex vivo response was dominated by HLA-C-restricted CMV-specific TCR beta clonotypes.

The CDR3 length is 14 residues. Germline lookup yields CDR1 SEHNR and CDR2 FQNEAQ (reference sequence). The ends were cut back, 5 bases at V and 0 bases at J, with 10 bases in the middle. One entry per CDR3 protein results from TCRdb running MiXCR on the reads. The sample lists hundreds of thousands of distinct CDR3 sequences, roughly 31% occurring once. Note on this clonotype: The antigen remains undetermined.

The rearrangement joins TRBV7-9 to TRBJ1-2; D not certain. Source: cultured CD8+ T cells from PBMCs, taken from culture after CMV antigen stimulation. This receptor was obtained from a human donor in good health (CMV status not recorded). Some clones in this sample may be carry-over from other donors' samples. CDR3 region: CASSPQIANYGYTF. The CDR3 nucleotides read TGTGCCAGCAGCCCCCAGATAGCTAACTATGGCTACACCTTC.